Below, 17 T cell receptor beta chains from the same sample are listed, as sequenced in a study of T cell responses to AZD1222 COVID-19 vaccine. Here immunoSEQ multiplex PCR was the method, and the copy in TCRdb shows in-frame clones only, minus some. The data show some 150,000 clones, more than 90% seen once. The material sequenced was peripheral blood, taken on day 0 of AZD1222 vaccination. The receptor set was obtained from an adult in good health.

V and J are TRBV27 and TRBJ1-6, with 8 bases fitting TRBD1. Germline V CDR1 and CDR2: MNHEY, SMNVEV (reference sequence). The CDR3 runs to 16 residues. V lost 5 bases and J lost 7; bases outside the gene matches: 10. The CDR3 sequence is CASSSRQGWSNSPLHF. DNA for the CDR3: TGTGCCAGCAGTAGTAGACAGGGGTGGTCGAATTCACCCCTCCACTTT.

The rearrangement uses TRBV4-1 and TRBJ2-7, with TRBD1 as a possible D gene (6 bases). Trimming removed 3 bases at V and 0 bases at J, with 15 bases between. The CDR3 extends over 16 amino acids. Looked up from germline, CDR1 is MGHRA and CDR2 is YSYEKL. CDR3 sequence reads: CASSQGTGTPSYEQYF. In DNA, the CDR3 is TGCGCCAGCAGCCAGGGCACCGGGACACCCTCCTACGAGCAGTACTTC.

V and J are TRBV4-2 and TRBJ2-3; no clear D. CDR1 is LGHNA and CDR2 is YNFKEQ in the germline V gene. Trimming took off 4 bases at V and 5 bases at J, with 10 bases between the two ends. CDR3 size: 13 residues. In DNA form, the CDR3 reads TGTGCCAGCAGCCCTACATGGGGAGATACGCAGTATTTT. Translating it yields CASSPTWGDTQYF.

CDR3 nucleotides: TGTGCCAGCAGTGATTGGGACAGGGGGAGGAATTCACCCCTCCACTTT. Protein sequence: CASSDWDRGRNSPLHF. The chain uses TRBV2 and TRBJ1-6; the match to TRBD1 covers 11 bases. Germline trimming cut 3 bases from V and 7 bases from J; bases unmatched to any gene: 5. This CDR3 spans 16 amino acids. Germline CDR1 is SNHLY and CDR2 is FYNNEI.

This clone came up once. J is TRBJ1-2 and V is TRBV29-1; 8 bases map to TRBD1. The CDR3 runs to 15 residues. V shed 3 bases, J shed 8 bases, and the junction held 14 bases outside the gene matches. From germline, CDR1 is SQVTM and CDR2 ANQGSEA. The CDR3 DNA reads TGCAGCGTTGACGCGGAAATCGACAGGGGCGAGGGCTACACCTTC. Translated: CSVDAEIDRGEGYTF.

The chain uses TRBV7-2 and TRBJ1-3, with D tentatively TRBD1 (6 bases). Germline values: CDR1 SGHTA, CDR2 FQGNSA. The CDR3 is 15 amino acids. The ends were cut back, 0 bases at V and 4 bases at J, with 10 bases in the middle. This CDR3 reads CASSLARGRGNTIYF. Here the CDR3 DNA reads TGTGCCAGCAGCTTAGCTCGGGGGCGCGGAAACACCATATATTTT.

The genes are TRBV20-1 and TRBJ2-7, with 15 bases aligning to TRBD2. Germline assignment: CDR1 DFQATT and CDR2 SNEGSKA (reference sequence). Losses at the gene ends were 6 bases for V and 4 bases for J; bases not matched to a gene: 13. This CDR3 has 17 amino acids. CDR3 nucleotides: TGCAGTGCGAGTGGGAACGGACTAGCGGGGGGGCTGTACGAGCAGTACTTC. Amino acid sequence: CSASGNGLAGGLYEQYF.

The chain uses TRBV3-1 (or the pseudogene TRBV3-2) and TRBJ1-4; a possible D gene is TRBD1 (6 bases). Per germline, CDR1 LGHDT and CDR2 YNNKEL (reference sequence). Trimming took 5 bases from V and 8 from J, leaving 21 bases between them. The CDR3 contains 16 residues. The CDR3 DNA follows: TGTGCCAGCAGCAACCGGGGTGGCAGGGGTGGAGAAAAACTGTTTTTT. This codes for CASSNRGGRGGEKLFF.

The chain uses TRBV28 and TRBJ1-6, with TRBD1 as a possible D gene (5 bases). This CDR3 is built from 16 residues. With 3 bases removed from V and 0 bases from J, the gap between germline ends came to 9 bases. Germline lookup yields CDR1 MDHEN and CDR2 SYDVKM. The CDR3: CASSLDIGSYNSPLHF. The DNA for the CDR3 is TGTGCCAGCAGTTTGGACATCGGCTCCTATAATTCACCCCTCCACTTT.

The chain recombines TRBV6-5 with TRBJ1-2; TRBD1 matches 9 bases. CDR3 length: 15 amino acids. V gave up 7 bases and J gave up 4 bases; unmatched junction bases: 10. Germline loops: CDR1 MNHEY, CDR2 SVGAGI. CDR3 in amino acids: CASTDGRGQGYGYTF. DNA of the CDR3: TGTGCCAGCACAGATGGAAGGGGACAGGGCTATGGCTACACCTTC.

This chain's CDR3 is CASSEDTYNEQFF. CDR3 coding DNA: TGTGCCAGCAGCGAGGACACTTACAATGAGCAGTTCTTC. The rearrangement uses TRBV9 and TRBJ2-1; weak D call: TRBD1 (5 bases). V was pared by 3 bases and J by 4 bases, with 8 bases between. The length of the CDR3 is 13 residues. Germline V gene data show CDR1 as SGDLS and CDR2 as YYNGEE.

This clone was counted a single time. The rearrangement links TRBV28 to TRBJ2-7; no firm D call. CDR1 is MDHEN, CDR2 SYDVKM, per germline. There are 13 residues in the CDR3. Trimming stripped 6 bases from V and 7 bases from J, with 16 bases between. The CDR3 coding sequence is TGTGCCAGCAGCCCCGTCTTGCTGGGGGAGCAGTACTTC. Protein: CASSPVLLGEQYF.

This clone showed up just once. The CDR3 DNA is TGTGCCAGCAGACCCAAAGCAGGTCAAGAGACCCAGTACTTC. The encoded protein is CASRPKAGQETQYF. V gene TRBV11-2 combines with J gene TRBJ2-5; unclear D gene. Per germline, CDR1 SGHAT and CDR2 FQNNGV. This CDR3 has 14 amino acids. Trimming shortened V by 6 bases and J by 2 bases, and 13 bases separated the two germline ends. Variable domain in full (rest from reference TRBV11-2 and TRBJ2-5): EAGVAQSPRYKIIEKRQSVAFWCNPISGHATLYWYQQILGQGPKLLIQFQNNGVVDDSQLPKDRFSAERLKGVDSTLKIQPAKLEDSAVYLCASRPKAGQETQYFGPGTRLLVL.

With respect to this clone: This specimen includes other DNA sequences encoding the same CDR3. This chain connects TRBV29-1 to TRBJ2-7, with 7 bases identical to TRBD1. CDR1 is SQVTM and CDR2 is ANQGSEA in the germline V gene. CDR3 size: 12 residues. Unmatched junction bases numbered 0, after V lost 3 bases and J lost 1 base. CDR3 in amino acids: CSVEGQSYEQYF. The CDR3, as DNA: TGCAGCGTTGAGGGACAGTCCTACGAGCAGTACTTC.

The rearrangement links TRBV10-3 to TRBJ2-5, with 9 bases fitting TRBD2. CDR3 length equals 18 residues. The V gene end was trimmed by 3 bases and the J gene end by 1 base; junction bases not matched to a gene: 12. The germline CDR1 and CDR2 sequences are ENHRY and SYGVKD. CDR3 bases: TGTGCCATCAGTGAAGAGGCTAGCGGGGCCCGTTTCCAAGAGACCCAGTACTTC. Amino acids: CAISEEASGARFQETQYF.

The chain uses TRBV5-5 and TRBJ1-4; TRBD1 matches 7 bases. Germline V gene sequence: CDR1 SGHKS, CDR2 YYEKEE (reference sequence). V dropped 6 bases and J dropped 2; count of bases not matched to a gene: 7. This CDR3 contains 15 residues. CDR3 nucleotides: TGTGCCAGCACCTCAACAGGGGTGACTAATGAAAAACTGTTTTTT. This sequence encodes CASTSTGVTNEKLFF.

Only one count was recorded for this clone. CDR3 sequence (DNA): TGCAGCGTTGGGCGCCTGGGACAGGGGAACACCGGGGAGCTGTTTTTT. Its translation is CSVGRLGQGNTGELFF. The rearrangement links TRBV29-1 to TRBJ2-2, with 9 bases identical to TRBD1. The J segment lost 1 base and the V segment lost 4 bases, leaving 7 bases of the junction unmatched. The CDR3 extends over 16 amino acids. The germline gives CDR1 SQVTM, CDR2 ANQGSEA.